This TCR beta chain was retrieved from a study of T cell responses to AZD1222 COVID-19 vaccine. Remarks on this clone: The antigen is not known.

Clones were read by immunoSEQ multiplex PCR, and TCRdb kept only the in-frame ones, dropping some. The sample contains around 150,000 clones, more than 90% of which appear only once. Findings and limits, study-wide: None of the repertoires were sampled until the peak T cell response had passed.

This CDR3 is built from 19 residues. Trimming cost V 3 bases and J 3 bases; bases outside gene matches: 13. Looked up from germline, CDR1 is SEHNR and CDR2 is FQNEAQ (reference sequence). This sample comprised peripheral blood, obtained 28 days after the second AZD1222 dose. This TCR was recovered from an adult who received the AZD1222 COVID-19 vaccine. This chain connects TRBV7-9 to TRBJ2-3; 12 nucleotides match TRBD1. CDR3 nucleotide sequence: TGTGCCAGCAGCTTCCCAAGCCGGGGGGACAGGGGGCAGACAGATACGCAGTATTTT. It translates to CASSFPSRGDRGQTDTQYF.